Listed here is a single T cell receptor beta chain. Its cognate antigen is unknown. CDR1 and CDR2 (germline): SGHRS, YFSETQ. The CDR3 consists of 16 residues. This sample was taken from a study of monozygotic twins with inflammatory bowel disease. Study-level points and caveats: IBD-affected twins scored below their healthy co-twins in TCRbeta diversity (inverse Simpson).

The input for each TCR library was roughly 3,600 ng of total RNA. TCRdb re-called the 5' RACE reads; one entry per CDR3 protein, DNA not given. Recorded for this sample: around 450,000 distinct CDR3 sequences. The chain couples TRBV5-1 to TRBJ1-2; TCRdb gives TRBD1 as the D gene, but with no DNA this cannot be confirmed. The receptor's source is a human donor with ulcerative colitis or Crohn's disease, or a healthy co-twin of an affected twin (not recorded which). The specimen was blood. The CDR3 loop reads CASSASPTGTGGIQTF.